This T cell receptor (beta chain) was found in a study of neurological immune-mediated disorders. Across the study: The approximately 34 multiple sclerosis patients comprised roughly 31 that were relapsing-remitting and 3 that were secondary progressive.

Trimming left V 0 bases short and J 1 base short, with 7 bases between. The CDR3 is 14 amino acids. Germline-derived CDR1 and CDR2 are SGHRS and YFSETQ. The unsorted libraries had their origin in 2 million PBMCs stored at -80 C. TCRdb re-called the 5' RACE reads through MiXCR, storing one row per CDR3 protein. The sample has roughly 66,000 distinct CDR3 sequences; 4.5% to 5.5% are singletons. This clonotype was seen repeatedly, ten times or more. This sequence originates from a woman aged 70 to 79 with multiple sclerosis. Sequencing was done on a sample of PBMCs. The gene calls are TRBV5-1 and TRBJ1-1, with D unresolved. CDR3 bases: TGCGCCAGCAGCTTGGAGGTTCAGAACACTGAAGCTTTCTTT. Its translation is CASSLEVQNTEAFF. The variable domain in full, with the rest retrieved from reference TRBV5-1 and TRBJ1-1, is KAGVTQTPRYLIKTRGQQVTLSCSPISGHRSVSWYQQTPGQGLQFLFEYFSETQRNKGNFPGRFSGRQFSNSRSEMNVSTLELGDSALYLCASSLEVQNTEAFFGQGTRLTVV.